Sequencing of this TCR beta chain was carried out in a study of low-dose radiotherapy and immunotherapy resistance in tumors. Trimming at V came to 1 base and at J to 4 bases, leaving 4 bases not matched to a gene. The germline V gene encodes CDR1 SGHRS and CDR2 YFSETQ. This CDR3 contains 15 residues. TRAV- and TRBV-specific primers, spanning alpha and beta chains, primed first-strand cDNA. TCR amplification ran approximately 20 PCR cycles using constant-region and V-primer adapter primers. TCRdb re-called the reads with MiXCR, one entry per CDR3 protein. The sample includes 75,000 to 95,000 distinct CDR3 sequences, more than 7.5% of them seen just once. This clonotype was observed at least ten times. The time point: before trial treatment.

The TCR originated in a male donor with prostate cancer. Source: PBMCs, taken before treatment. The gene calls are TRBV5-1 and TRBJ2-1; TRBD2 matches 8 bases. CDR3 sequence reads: CASSLLQREYNEQFF. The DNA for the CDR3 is TGCGCCAGCAGCTTGCTTCAGCGGGAGTACAATGAGCAGTTCTTC.